These 7 T cell receptor beta chains were sequenced from one sample in a study of cytomegalovirus exposure and HLA in healthy donors. Both 60 Vbeta primers and 13 Jbeta primers went into the PCR. Sequenced by immunoSEQ multiplex PCR; TCRdb stores in-frame clones only, minus some. Here the sample spans roughly 100,000 clones, about 81% being singletons. Input material: PBMCs. These receptors were taken from a male donor in good health and CMV-seropositive.

This clone appeared a few times. The rearrangement links TRBV6-6 to TRBJ1-3; 7 nucleotides agree with TRBD1. J gave up 2 bases and V 6 bases, and 7 bases lay outside the gene matches. CDR1 MNHNY and CDR2 SVGAGI come from the germline V gene (reference sequence). The CDR3 runs to 15 residues. The CDR3 sequence: CASRRDSNPGNTIYF. DNA of the CDR3: TGTGCCAGCAGGAGGGACAGTAATCCTGGAAACACCATATATTTT.

The rearrangement uses TRBV27 and TRBJ2-3; D remains unclear. Germline CDR1 and CDR2: MNHEY and SMNVEV (reference sequence). This CDR3 has 13 residues. Trimming cost V 5 bases and J 3 bases, with 9 bases left between them. The CDR3 loop is CASSPRNTDTQYF. In nucleotides, the CDR3 is TGTGCCAGCAGTCCGCGCAATACAGATACGCAGTATTTT.

The sample holds a few counts of this clone. The CDR3 sequence: CASSLAFDRGYEQYF. The DNA for the CDR3 is TGCGCCAGCAGCTTGGCGTTTGACAGGGGTTACGAGCAGTACTTC. The V call is TRBV5-1, the J call TRBJ2-7; 8 bases match TRBD1. The J segment lost 4 bases and the V segment lost 0 bases, leaving 6 bases of the junction unmatched. This CDR3 comprises 15 residues. Germline V gene lookup returns CDR1 SGHRS and CDR2 YFSETQ.

The CDR3 DNA is TGTGCCAGCAGCCCCCGCAGGGCCGGGGCCAACGTCCTGACTTTC. The encoded protein is CASSPRRAGANVLTF. The gene calls are TRBV7-3 and TRBJ2-6; D is perhaps TRBD1 (5 bases). The CDR3 has 15 residues. Trimming removed 5 bases from V and 4 bases from J, with 12 bases in between. Germline V gene lookup returns CDR1 SGHTA and CDR2 FQGTGA.

V usage is TRBV7-2 and J usage is TRBJ2-7; D is possibly TRBD1 (5 bases). The CDR3 runs to 13 residues. V shed 5 bases and J shed 2 bases, with 10 bases lying between them. Germline loops: CDR1 SGHTA, CDR2 FQGNSA. CDR3 protein: CASSIRQTYEQYF. The DNA for the CDR3 is TGTGCCAGCAGCATCCGACAGACCTACGAGCAGTACTTC.

The rearrangement uses TRBV27 and TRBJ1-2, with TRBD1 matching over 8 bases. Germline lookup yields CDR1 MNHEY and CDR2 SMNVEV (reference sequence). CDR3 length: 12 amino acids. V shed 5 bases and J 7 bases; nucleotides not matched to a gene: 3. The CDR3 DNA reads TGTGCCAGCAGTCGACAGGGGTTTGGCTACACCTTC. Protein: CASSRQGFGYTF.

The chain combines TRBV4-3 with TRBJ2-3; 11 bases agree with TRBD2. CDR1 LGHNA and CDR2 YSLEER come from the germline V gene. V was pared by 1 base and J by 2 bases, with 8 bases of the junction left unmatched. The CDR3 sequence is 18 residues long. CDR3 sequence (DNA): TGCGCCAGCAGCCAAGCTACTCAGACTAGCGGGGCCACAGATACGCAGTATTTT. Translating gives CASSQATQTSGATDTQYF.